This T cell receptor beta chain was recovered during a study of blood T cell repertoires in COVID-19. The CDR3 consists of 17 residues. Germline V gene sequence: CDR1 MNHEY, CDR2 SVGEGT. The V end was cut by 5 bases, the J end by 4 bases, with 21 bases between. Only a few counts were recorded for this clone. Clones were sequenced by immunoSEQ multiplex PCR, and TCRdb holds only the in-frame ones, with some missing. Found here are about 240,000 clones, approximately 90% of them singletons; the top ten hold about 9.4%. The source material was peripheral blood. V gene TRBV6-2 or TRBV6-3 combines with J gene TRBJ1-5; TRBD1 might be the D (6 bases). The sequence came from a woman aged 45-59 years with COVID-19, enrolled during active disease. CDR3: CASSDGPKRGNNQPQHF. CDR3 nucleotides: TGTGCCAGCAGTGACGGACCCAAAAGGGGGAATAATCAGCCCCAGCATTTT.